What follows are 31 T cell receptor beta chains derived from one specimen sequenced in a study of T cell changes during pregnancy in multiple sclerosis. This table comes from immunoSEQ multiplex PCR, and its TCRdb copy is limited to in-frame clones, with some not included. The sample records more than 15,000 clones, nearly 90% being singletons. The material sequenced was CD8+ T cells from peripheral blood mononuclear cells, taken in the second trimester of pregnancy. The receptors were gathered from a female donor in good health, enrolled as a control in a pregnancy study.

J is TRBJ1-1 and V is TRBV19; D is unresolved. V lost 3 bases, J lost 8 bases, and 10 bases lay in between. The CDR3 contains 12 residues. The germline CDR1 and CDR2 sequences are LNHDA and SQIVND (reference sequence). CDR3: CASSIGFSEAFF. The CDR3 DNA follows: TGTGCCAGTAGTATCGGGTTTTCAGAAGCTTTCTTT.

The rearrangement uses TRBV7-9 and TRBJ2-1, with 7 nucleotides matching TRBD2. The CDR3 runs 15 residues. Per germline, CDR1 SEHNR and CDR2 FQNEAQ (reference sequence). The V segment lost 1 base and the J segment 5 bases; nucleotides outside the gene matches: 5. DNA of the CDR3: TGTGCCAGCAGCTTAGGGGCTAGCGGACACAATGAGCAGTTCTTC. It codes for CASSLGASGHNEQFF.

The genes are TRBV11-2 and TRBJ2-1, with 8 bases identical to TRBD1. The trim removed 8 bases at V and 1 base at J, leaving 10 bases unmatched. CDR1 and CDR2 from the germline V gene are SGHAT and FQNNGV. The CDR3 consists of 16 residues. This CDR3 reads CASLTPTGESYNEQFF. The CDR3 DNA reads as TGTGCCAGCCTTACTCCGACAGGGGAATCCTACAATGAGCAGTTCTTC.

The chain combines TRBV27 with TRBJ2-1; TRBD2 is a possible D gene (6 bases). Per the germline V gene, CDR1 is MNHEY and CDR2 is SMNVEV (reference sequence). The CDR3 contains 11 residues. V lost 10 bases to trimming and J lost 14 bases, with 18 bases between them. CDR3 nucleotides: TGTGCCACCTCGACCGGGGGTCAGGAGTTCTTC. Translating gives CATSTGGQEFF.

The chain links TRBV30 to TRBJ1-1; TRBD1 aligns across 9 bases. The CDR3 is made up of 13 amino acids. The germline V gene encodes CDR1 GTSNPN and CDR2 SVGIG (reference sequence). V lost 0 bases to trimming and J lost 4 bases; unmatched junction nucleotides: 0. The CDR3 spells CAWSVQGATEAFF. CDR3 nucleotide sequence: TGTGCCTGGAGTGTACAGGGGGCCACTGAAGCTTTCTTT.

The CDR3 region is CASTTSGVALGEQYF. DNA for the CDR3: TGTGCCAGCACCACCAGCGGTGTAGCCCTAGGCGAGCAGTACTTC. The V and J genes are TRBV7-9 and TRBJ2-7; a weak D match, TRBD2 (5 bases). The CDR3 runs 15 residues. V gave up 7 bases and J gave up 6 bases, with 22 bases separating them. From germline, CDR1 is SEHNR and CDR2 FQNEAQ (reference sequence).

This chain uses TRBV5-1 with TRBJ1-1; D may be TRBD1 (6 bases). Germline loops: CDR1 SGHRS, CDR2 YFSETQ. V lost 10 bases and J lost 4, with 14 bases in between. There are 12 residues in the CDR3. CDR3 DNA: TGCGCCGCGGGGGCAGGTGGCACTGAAGCTTTCTTT. Translating gives CAAGAGGTEAFF.

The J gene is TRBJ1-6, the V gene TRBV4-1, with D unclear. Germline CDR1 MGHRA, CDR2 YSYEKL. V lost 3 bases, J lost 14 bases, and 14 bases lay in between. The CDR3 is 13 amino acids. The CDR3 DNA sequence: TGCGCCAGCAGCCAGATCAGCGGGAGGGCCCTCCACTTT. Translation gives CASSQISGRALHF.

The chain is built from TRBV6-4 and TRBJ2-6, with D maybe TRBD2 (7 bases). Germline V gene sequence: CDR1 MRHNA, CDR2 SNTAGT. This CDR3 contains 17 residues. The V end was cut by 0 bases, the J end by 1 base, with 10 bases between. The CDR3 is CASSDSGGTSGANVLTF. DNA for the CDR3: TGTGCCAGCAGTGACTCGGGGGGGACATCTGGGGCCAACGTCCTGACTTTC.

This sequence joins TRBV7-9 and TRBJ1-1; no reliable D call. The CDR3 length is 11 residues. Trimming took 4 bases from V and 11 from J, leaving 11 bases between them. From germline, CDR1 is SEHNR and CDR2 FQNEAQ (reference sequence). CDR3 residues: CASSYGEEAFF. CDR3 DNA sequence: TGTGCCAGCAGCTATGGGGAGGAGGCTTTCTTT.

The rearrangement joins TRBV6-5 to TRBJ1-2, with a possible D match to TRBD1 (5 bases). The CDR3 loop spans 16 amino acids. Germline V gene lookup returns CDR1 MNHEY and CDR2 SVGAGI. The germline V and J ends were trimmed by 4 bases and 0 bases, with 15 bases remaining between them. As DNA, the CDR3 is TGTGCCAGCAGTTTCTGGGGGGGAAACTCTAACTATGGCTACACCTTC. Encoded protein: CASSFWGGNSNYGYTF.

The chain is built from TRBV30 and TRBJ1-2; tentative D call: TRBD1 (5 bases). CDR1 and CDR2 from the germline V gene are GTSNPN and SVGIG (reference sequence). The CDR3 consists of 13 residues. Between the trimmed V and J ends, which lost 8 bases and 6 bases, there was a span of 19 bases. CDR3 bases: TGTGCCCGCGAGGCTGGGGGACTCGATGGCTACACCTTC. This gives the protein CAREAGGLDGYTF. Looking up the rest from reference TRBV30 and TRBJ1-2 gives the full variable domain: SQTIHQWPATLVQPVGSPLSLECTVEGTSNPNLYWYRQAAGRGLQLLFYSVGIGQISSEVPQNLSASRPQDRQFILSSKKLLLSDSGFYLCAREAGGLDGYTFGSGTRLTVV.

The chain is built from TRBV6-4 and TRBJ1-6; 8 bases are shared with TRBD1. CDR3 length: 15 amino acids. Germline V CDR1 and CDR2: MRHNA, SNTAGT. The ends lost 6 bases at V and 9 bases at J; junction bases unmatched: 10. This CDR3 is CASSHGQGRGSPLHF. The CDR3 region has the DNA TGTGCCAGCAGCCACGGACAGGGCAGAGGTTCACCCCTCCACTTT.

CDR3 residues: CASSPQGGEQFF. The CDR3, as DNA: TGCGCCAGCAGCCCCCAGGGCGGTGAGCAGTTCTTC. The chain recombines TRBV4-1 with TRBJ2-1; maybe TRBD1 (5 bases). V dropped 4 bases and J dropped 9 bases, with 10 bases sitting between them. CDR3 size: 12 residues. CDR1 is MGHRA and CDR2 is YSYEKL in the germline V gene.

The V call is TRBV7-2, the J call TRBJ1-5, with D perhaps matching TRBD1 (6 bases). The CDR3 consists of 15 residues. Germline V gene lookup returns CDR1 SGHTA and CDR2 FQGNSA. V was cut by 1 base and J by 2 bases, with 9 bases left in between. CDR3 DNA sequence: TGTGCCAGCAGCTTAGTTGGGGGCGGCAATCAGCCCCAGCATTTT. This sequence encodes CASSLVGGGNQPQHF. The entire variable domain, with the rest obtained from reference TRBV7-2 and TRBJ1-5, is as follows: GAGVSQSPSNKVTEKGKDVELRCDPISGHTALYWYRQSLGQGLEFLIYFQGNSAPDKSGLPSDRFSAERTGGSVSTLTIQRTQQEDSAVYLCASSLVGGGNQPQHFGDGTRLSIL.

This chain links TRBV5-1 with TRBJ2-5; D call uncertain. The CDR3 totals 14 residues. V dropped 5 bases and J dropped 3 bases, with 14 bases sitting between them. Germline loops: CDR1 SGHRS, CDR2 YFSETQ. The CDR3 spells CASRPPQTKETQYF. CDR3 coding DNA: TGCGCCAGCAGGCCACCCCAGACAAAAGAGACCCAGTACTTC. Combining the CDR3 with reference TRBV5-1 and TRBJ2-5 gives the whole variable domain KAGVTQTPRYLIKTRGQQVTLSCSPISGHRSVSWYQQTPGQGLQFLFEYFSETQRNKGNFPGRFSGRQFSNSRSEMNVSTLELGDSALYLCASRPPQTKETQYFGPGTRLLVL.

Only one count was recorded for this clone. The gene calls are TRBV6-1 and TRBJ2-1; 7 bases are a match to TRBD2. CDR1 is MNHNS, CDR2 SASEGT, per germline. CDR3 size: 13 residues. The CDR3 reads CAEGGSSYNEQFF. For the CDR3, the DNA is TGTGCTGAGGGCGGGAGCTCCTACAATGAGCAGTTCTTC.

The genes are TRBV9 and TRBJ1-1; D is perhaps TRBD1 (5 bases). CDR3 size: 13 residues. Germline V gives CDR1 SGDLS, CDR2 YYNGEE. Trimming left V 3 bases short and J 7 bases short, with 13 bases between. The chain's CDR3 is CASSEGSGNEAFF. The CDR3 bases are TGTGCCAGCAGCGAGGGGTCCGGAAATGAAGCTTTCTTT.

The chain has TRBV6-1 and TRBJ2-5; 9 bases are shared with TRBD2. The J call is uncertain, as TRBJ2-7 better fits the DNA end. This CDR3 comprises 17 residues. CDR1 MNHNS and CDR2 SASEGT come from the germline V gene. CDR3 amino acids: CASSEGSGGTLSYEQYF. The CDR3 DNA follows: TGTGCCAGCAGTGAAGGTAGCGGGGGCACCCTATCCTACGAGCAGTACTTC.

This chain joins TRBV19 and TRBJ1-2; no clear D gene. Trimming pared 5 bases from V and 4 bases from J, leaving 11 bases between. CDR1 and CDR2 from the germline V gene are LNHDA and SQIVND (reference sequence). The CDR3 is made up of 13 amino acids. CDR3 amino acids: CASSSSLIYGYTF. CDR3 DNA sequence: TGTGCCAGTAGTTCCTCTTTAATCTATGGCTACACCTTC.

The chain joins TRBV6-1 to TRBJ1-2; D is possibly TRBD1 (5 bases). Germline CDR1 MNHNS, CDR2 SASEGT. The CDR3 is 13 residues long. V was cut by 2 bases and J by 7 bases, with 11 bases left in between. Written as DNA, the CDR3 is TGTGCCAGCAGTGAAACGGGGGGAAGTGGCTACACCTTC. Protein: CASSETGGSGYTF.

The gene calls are TRBV21-1 and TRBJ2-3; the table's D call TRBD2 went unverified against the DNA. TRBV21-1 constitutes a pseudogene. This CDR3 has 19 residues. The CDR3 bases are TGTGCCAGCAGCCCCGGCCGGGGGCTAGCGGGACCCAGCACAGATACGCAGTATTTT. This codes for CASSPGRGLAGPSTDTQYF.

CDR3 in amino acids: CASSGRLHTF. The CDR3 DNA reads TGTGCCAGCAGCGGACGACTCCACACCTTC. V usage is TRBV9 and J usage is TRBJ1-2; D ambiguous. The CDR3 has 10 residues. Germline CDR1 reads SGDLS; CDR2 reads YYNGEE. Trimming shortened V by 3 bases and J by 12 bases, and 9 bases separated the two germline ends.

The chain uses TRBV28 and TRBJ1-1, with no clear D. In germline, CDR1 is MDHEN, CDR2 SYDVKM. CDR3 length: 12 residues. Between the trimmed V and J ends, which lost 6 bases and 7 bases, there was a span of 12 bases. CDR3 loop: CASSHTKNEAFF. The CDR3 DNA is TGTGCCAGCAGCCACACAAAGAATGAAGCTTTCTTT. Full variable domain (missing parts from reference TRBV28 and TRBJ1-1): DVKVTQSSRYLVKRTGEKVFLECVQDMDHENMFWYRQDPGLGLRLIYFSYDVKMKEKGDIPEGYSVSREKKERFSLILESASTNQTSMYLCASSHTKNEAFFGQGTRLTVV.

The genes are TRBV6-4 and TRBJ1-5, with D hard to call. From germline, CDR1 is MRHNA and CDR2 SNTAGT. Deletions cut 6 bases from V and 1 base from J, with 13 bases between. The CDR3 has 15 amino acids. CDR3 DNA: TGTGCCAGCAGCCAGACGGGAGGGAGCAATCAGCCCCAGCATTTT. Its protein is CASSQTGGSNQPQHF.

The rearrangement uses TRBV19 and TRBJ1-2, with 9 bases aligning to TRBD1. Unmatched junction bases numbered 2, after V lost 5 bases and J lost 1 base. The CDR3 runs 14 residues. CDR1 is LNHDA and CDR2 is SQIVND in the germline V gene (reference sequence). Here the CDR3 DNA reads TGTGCCAGTAGTCCGGACAGGGGTAACTATGGCTACACCTTC. Its translation: CASSPDRGNYGYTF.

The chain employs TRBV15 and TRBJ1-5; D uncertain. V lost 1 base to trimming and J lost 6 bases, with 10 bases between them. The CDR3 has 14 residues. In germline, CDR1 is LNHNV, CDR2 YYDKDF (reference sequence). CDR3 bases: TGTGCCACCAGCAGAGGGCAAGATGTTCAGCCCCAGCATTTT. Translation gives CATSRGQDVQPQHF.

The chain carries TRBV7-9 and TRBJ1-1, with D perhaps TRBD1 (5 bases). The germline V gene has CDR1 SEHNR and CDR2 FQNEAQ (reference sequence). Trimming took off 1 base at V and 4 bases at J, with 13 bases between the two ends. This CDR3 comprises 15 residues. The CDR3 coding sequence is TGTGCCAGCAGCTTAGGGAAAACAGGATTCACTGAAGCTTTCTTT. Protein sequence: CASSLGKTGFTEAFF.

The chain carries TRBV27 and TRBJ2-1; 7 positions match TRBD1. Unmatched junction bases numbered 9, after V lost 5 bases and J lost 5 bases. CDR3 length: 15 amino acids. Germline loops: CDR1 MNHEY, CDR2 SMNVEV (reference sequence). The CDR3 is CASSIITTGHNEQFF. CDR3 nucleotide sequence: TGTGCCAGCAGTATAATAACGACAGGGCACAATGAGCAGTTCTTC.

The chain carries TRBV19 and TRBJ2-1; 13 bases align to TRBD2. V was pared by 9 bases and J by 0 bases, with 8 bases of the junction left unmatched. The CDR3 consists of 17 residues. Germline V lookup: CDR1 LNHDA, CDR2 SQIVND (reference sequence). This chain's CDR3 is CASLGLAGPSSYNEQFF. CDR3 in DNA: TGTGCCAGCCTGGGACTAGCGGGGCCAAGCTCCTACAATGAGCAGTTCTTC.

This chain uses TRBV6-1 with TRBJ2-3; 9 positions match TRBD2. Germline V gene lookup returns CDR1 MNHNS and CDR2 SASEGT. The length of the CDR3 is 16 residues. V lost 1 base to trimming and J lost 2 bases; unmatched junction nucleotides: 4. CDR3 DNA: TGTGCCAGCAGTGAAGGTAGCGGGGGTGTCACAGATACGCAGTATTTT. Its protein is CASSEGSGGVTDTQYF.